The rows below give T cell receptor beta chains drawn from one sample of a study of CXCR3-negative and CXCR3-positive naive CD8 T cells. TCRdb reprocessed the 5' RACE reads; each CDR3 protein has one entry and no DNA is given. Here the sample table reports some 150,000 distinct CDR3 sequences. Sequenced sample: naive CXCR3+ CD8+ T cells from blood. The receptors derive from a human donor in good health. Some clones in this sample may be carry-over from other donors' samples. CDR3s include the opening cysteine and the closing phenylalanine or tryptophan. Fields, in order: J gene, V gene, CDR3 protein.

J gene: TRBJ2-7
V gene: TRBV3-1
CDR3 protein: CASSPPDREFYEQYF

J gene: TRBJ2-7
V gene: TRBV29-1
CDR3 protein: CSVSGLSGAYEQYF

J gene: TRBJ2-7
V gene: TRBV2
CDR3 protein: CASSVSGTGSYEQYF

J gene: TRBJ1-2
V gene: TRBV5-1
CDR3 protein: CASSGTGTGGSLYGYTF

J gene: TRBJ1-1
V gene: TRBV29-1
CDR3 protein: CSPSRGNTEAFF

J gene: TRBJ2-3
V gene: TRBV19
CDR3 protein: CASSPQTGTEITQYF

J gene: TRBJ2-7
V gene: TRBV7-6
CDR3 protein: CASSLHNSYEQYF

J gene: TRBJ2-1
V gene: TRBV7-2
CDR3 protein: CASPLDGSSYDEQFF

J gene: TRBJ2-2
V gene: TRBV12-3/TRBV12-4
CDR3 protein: CASTYPGHRVAQGELFF

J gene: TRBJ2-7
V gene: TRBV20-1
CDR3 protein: CSARGGVHVYEQYF

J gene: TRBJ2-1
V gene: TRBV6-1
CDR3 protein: CASSEVRTSPYNEQFF

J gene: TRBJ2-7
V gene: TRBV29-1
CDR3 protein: CSVRTGRVYEQYF

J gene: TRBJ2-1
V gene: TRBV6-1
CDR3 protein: CASSEILAGVYEQFF

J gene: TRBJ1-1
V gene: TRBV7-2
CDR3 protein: CASSQLRLRGRQGDTEAFF

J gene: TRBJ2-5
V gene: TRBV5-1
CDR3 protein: CASSSGTSGRALETQYF

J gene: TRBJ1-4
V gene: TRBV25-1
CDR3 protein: CASSGLTSATNEKLFF

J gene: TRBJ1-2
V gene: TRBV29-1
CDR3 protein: CSVEGDLNYGYTF

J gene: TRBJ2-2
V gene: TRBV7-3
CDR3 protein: CASSPGGAGELFF

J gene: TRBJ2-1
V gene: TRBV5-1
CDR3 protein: CASSLSAGGRSSYNEQFF

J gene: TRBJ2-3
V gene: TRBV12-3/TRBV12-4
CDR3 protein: CASGRAGSTDTQYF

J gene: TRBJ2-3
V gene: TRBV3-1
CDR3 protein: CASSQLTTSAVYTDTQYF

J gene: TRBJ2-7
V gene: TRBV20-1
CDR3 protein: CSARFGHLYEQYF

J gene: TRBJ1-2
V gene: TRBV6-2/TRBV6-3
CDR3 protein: CASSLSTYGYTF

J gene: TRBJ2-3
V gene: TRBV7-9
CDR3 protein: CASSLDQGSTGDTQYF

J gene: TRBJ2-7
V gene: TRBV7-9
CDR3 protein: CASSFLINSYEQYF

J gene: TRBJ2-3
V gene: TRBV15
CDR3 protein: CATSPNGGFADMQYF

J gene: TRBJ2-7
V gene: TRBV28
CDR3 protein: CASSRPPYEQYF

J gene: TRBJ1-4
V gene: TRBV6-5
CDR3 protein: CASSSGTGDEKLFF

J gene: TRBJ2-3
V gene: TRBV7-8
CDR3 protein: CASSLGLGWITDTQYF

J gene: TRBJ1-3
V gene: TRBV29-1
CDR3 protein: CSVEQGISDTIYF

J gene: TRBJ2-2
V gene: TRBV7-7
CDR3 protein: CASSFNSAGPNTGELFF

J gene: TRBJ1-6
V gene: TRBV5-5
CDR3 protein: CASSLEGPNSPLHF

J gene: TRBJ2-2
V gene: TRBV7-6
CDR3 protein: CASSPPGGGYTGELFF

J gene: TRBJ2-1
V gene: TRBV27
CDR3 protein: CASSLTSGGPYNEQFF

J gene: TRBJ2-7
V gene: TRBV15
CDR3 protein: CATSRVEHGFYEQYF

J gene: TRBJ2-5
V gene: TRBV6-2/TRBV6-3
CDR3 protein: CASSYSTLGGNQETQYF

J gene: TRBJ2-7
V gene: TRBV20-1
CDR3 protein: CSAPLSPSYEQYF